The clone carrying this T cell receptor (beta chain) was seen many times. This specimen belongs to a study of T-cell reconstitution after alpha-beta-depleted transplantation in children. Unique molecular identifiers were incorporated during preparation of the TCRbeta library. MiXCR, applied by TCRdb to the PCR reads, yields one record per CDR3 protein. The sample yields approximately 70,000 distinct CDR3 sequences, around 4.7% seen once. This CDR3 contains 16 residues. V lost 4 bases, J lost 5 bases, and 20 bases lay in between. Germline CDR1 and CDR2: MNHEY and SVGAGI. This clonotype was obtained from a boy under two years old who had a stem cell transplant for acute myeloid leukemia, so the T cells may come from the graft donor. The chain is built from TRBV6-5 and TRBJ2-5; D possibly corresponds to TRBD1 (6 bases). Material: PBMCs, mostly from graft donor cells, obtained 180 days after TCRalphabeta/CD19-depleted stem cell transplant. CDR3 sequence (DNA): TGTGCCAGCAGTTTGACTACGGGACACCTTGCCGAGACCCAGTACTTC. Translation: CASSLTTGHLAETQYF.